The T cell receptor (beta chain) described here comes from a study of shared T cell receptors in the human thymus. Clones were read by immunoSEQ multiplex PCR, and TCRdb kept only the in-frame ones, dropping some. The table includes about 730,000 clones, approximately 85% detected once. Germline-derived CDR1 and CDR2 are SQVTM and ANQGSEA. Trimming shortened V by 2 bases and J by 2 bases, and 15 bases separated the two germline ends. The CDR3 is made up of 15 amino acids. In addition, the sample was reused for a study of human thymus T cells. From that second work: All donors were healthy Finnish infants who were undergoing corrective surgery to treat congenital heart defects.

The sequence came from a girl in the first two years of life with a congenital heart defect. The specimen sequenced was thymocytes. V gene TRBV29-1 combines with J gene TRBJ1-1, with D perhaps TRBD1 (6 bases). CDR3 protein: CSVERDGTRNTEAFF. CDR3 nucleotides: TGCAGCGTTGAAAGGGATGGGACACGAAACACTGAAGCTTTCTTT.